This TCR beta chain was sequenced in a study of cytomegalovirus exposure and HLA in healthy donors. The PCR ran on 60 Vbeta and 13 Jbeta primers. TCRdb keeps only in-frame clones here, not all; method: immunoSEQ multiplex PCR. The sample lists approximately 110,000 clones, 13% to 15% occurring once. There are 15 residues in the CDR3. V lost 1 base, J lost 1 base, and 8 bases lay in between. From germline, CDR1 is SEHNR and CDR2 FQNEAQ (reference sequence). Sequences were obtained from PBMCs. This sequence was found in a female donor in good health and CMV-seronegative. This chain links TRBV7-9 with TRBJ1-5, with D possibly being TRBD1 (5 bases). This CDR3 is CASSLGQGSNQPQHF. The CDR3 region has the DNA TGTGCCAGCAGCTTAGGTCAGGGCAGCAATCAGCCCCAGCATTTT.